What follows are 20 T cell receptor beta chains derived from one specimen sequenced in a study of blood T cell repertoires in COVID-19. The repertoire was sequenced with immunoSEQ multiplex PCR; TCRdb's copy has only in-frame clones and lacks some. The sample yields 410,000 or so clones, around 91% seen once. The sequenced sample was peripheral blood. The receptors originated from a woman between 40 and 50 years old with COVID-19, enrolled during active disease.

V gene TRBV28 combines with J gene TRBJ2-6; TRBD1 might be the D (7 bases). The V gene lost 7 bases and the J gene lost 0 bases, with 16 bases spanning the gap. The CDR3 is 17 residues long. Germline V CDR1 and CDR2: MDHEN, SYDVKM. CDR3: CASTGTEGLSGANVLTF. CDR3 bases: TGTGCCAGCACCGGGACAGAGGGACTCTCTGGGGCCAACGTCCTGACTTTC.

This chain uses TRBV19 with TRBJ2-1, with TRBD2 identical over 7 bases. Germline V gene lookup returns CDR1 LNHDA and CDR2 SQIVND (reference sequence). The CDR3 extends over 14 amino acids. V shed 3 bases and J 13 bases; nucleotides not matched to a gene: 12. The DNA of the CDR3 is TGTGCCAGTAGTATGACACCGGGACTACAAAACCAGTTCTTC. Amino acid sequence: CASSMTPGLQNQFF. Variable domain in full (rest from reference TRBV19 and TRBJ2-1): DGGITQSPKYLFRKEGQNVTLSCEQNLNHDAMYWYRQDPGQGLRLIYYSQIVNDFQKGDIAEGYSVSREKKESFPLTVTSAQKNPTAFYLCASSMTPGLQNQFFGPGTRLTVL.

The CDR3 DNA sequence: TGTGCCAGCAGCGGGCCCCCCGGGACAGGGGATTATGGCTACACCTTC. It encodes CASSGPPGTGDYGYTF. This chain joins TRBV25-1 and TRBJ1-2; 10 bases fit TRBD1. After removal of 6 bases from V and 5 bases from J, the junction contained 12 bases not matched to a gene. The germline V gene encodes CDR1 MGHDK and CDR2 SYGVNS. The CDR3 spans 16 residues.

The chain employs TRBV25-1 and TRBJ1-4; 7 bases match TRBD1. This CDR3 spans 15 amino acids. With 4 bases clipped from V and 7 bases from J, the junction kept 9 bases outside the gene matches. Germline V gives CDR1 MGHDK, CDR2 SYGVNS. The CDR3 spells CASSGPGGQSEKLFF. The CDR3 coding sequence is TGTGCCAGCAGTGGGCCAGGGGGTCAGAGTGAAAAACTGTTTTTT.

About this clone: At one boundary the junction diverges from the germline segment, which might be a read error. The chain couples TRBV7-7 to TRBJ2-3; tentative D call: TRBD1 (6 bases). This CDR3 is 16 amino acids long. Germline CDR1 reads SSHAT; CDR2 reads FNYEAQ (reference sequence). The CDR3 sequence: CASSPIASGGPDTQYF. CDR3 nucleotides: TGTGCTAGCAGCCCTATCGCATCTGGGGGCCCAGATACGCAGTATTTT.

This chain uses TRBV27 with TRBJ1-5; unclear D gene. CDR3 size: 14 residues. V was shortened by 3 bases and J by 5 bases, with 11 bases between the two germline ends. Germline V gene sequence: CDR1 MNHEY, CDR2 SMNVEV (reference sequence). DNA of the CDR3: TGTGCCAGCAGTTTTAGAGGGTCCGATCAGCCCCAGCATTTT. It encodes CASSFRGSDQPQHF.

This clone has a single count. V is TRBV6-2 or TRBV6-3 and J is TRBJ1-2, with 8 nucleotides matching TRBD1. The CDR3 contains 15 residues. Looked up from germline, CDR1 is MNHEY and CDR2 is SVGEGT. V trimming: 0 bases; J trimming: 7 bases; junction bases outside the gene matches: 7. CDR3 residues: CASSYSGRGLRGYTF. In DNA form, the CDR3 reads TGTGCCAGCAGTTACTCTGGCAGGGGGCTTCGTGGCTACACCTTC.

The V call is TRBV19, the J call TRBJ2-1; 7 bases are a match to TRBD1. The CDR3 contains 15 residues. V lost 1 base, J lost 4 bases, and 4 bases stayed unmatched. The V gene's germline CDR1 is LNHDA and CDR2 SQIVND (reference sequence). As DNA, the CDR3 is TGTGCCAGTAGTATAGGGGACAGATCGTACAATGAGCAGTTCTTC. It yields the protein CASSIGDRSYNEQFF.

The chain employs TRBV5-5 and TRBJ2-1, with 12 bases lining up with TRBD2. The germline V gene encodes CDR1 SGHKS and CDR2 YYEKEE (reference sequence). Germline trimming cut 4 bases from V and 2 bases from J; bases unmatched to any gene: 4. The CDR3 sequence is 16 residues long. CDR3 bases: TGTGCCAGCAGCCGCGGACTAGCGGGAACCTACAATGAGCAGTTCTTC. Protein product: CASSRGLAGTYNEQFF. Complete variable domain (other parts from reference TRBV5-5 and TRBJ2-1): DAGVTQSPTHLIKTRGQQVTLRCSPISGHKSVSWYQQVLGQGPQFIFQYYEKEERGRGNFPDRFSARQFPNYSSELNVNALLLGDSALYLCASSRGLAGTYNEQFFGPGTRLTVL.

The CDR3, as DNA: TGTGCCAGCAGCCAAGAATACGGGAAAGGTCCGGGGGAGCAGTACTTC. This encodes CASSQEYGKGPGEQYF. The chain joins TRBV3-1 (or the pseudogene TRBV3-2) to TRBJ2-7; TRBD2 might be the D (5 bases). Germline V gene lookup returns CDR1 LGHDT and CDR2 YNNKEL (reference sequence). The CDR3 is 16 residues long. Trimming shortened V by 0 bases and J by 7 bases, and 19 bases separated the two germline ends.

V and J are TRBV7-3 and TRBJ2-3; 10 bases fit TRBD1. V lost 2 bases, J lost 6 bases, and 2 bases stayed unmatched. The V gene's germline CDR1 is SGHTA and CDR2 FQGTGA. The length of the CDR3 is 14 residues. CDR3 sequence: CASSLGQGEDTQYF. The CDR3 nucleotides read TGTGCCAGCAGCTTAGGACAGGGGGAGGATACGCAGTATTTT.

The chain uses TRBV27 and TRBJ2-4; possibly TRBD2 for D (5 bases). V was trimmed by 9 bases and J by 8 bases, leaving 11 bases between them. CDR1 and CDR2 (germline): MNHEY, SMNVEV (reference sequence). The CDR3 length is 11 residues. The CDR3 reads CARRTVHIQYF. In nucleotides, the CDR3 is TGTGCCAGAAGGACTGTCCACATTCAGTACTTC.

The chain is built from TRBV7-2 and TRBJ2-3; D unresolved. Germline values: CDR1 SGHTA, CDR2 FQGNSA. Deletions cut 4 bases from V and 2 bases from J, with 19 bases between. The CDR3 totals 17 residues. CDR3 in DNA: TGTGCCAGCAGCTCCCGTTGGTGGGCAGTGTCCACAGATACGCAGTATTTT. As protein: CASSSRWWAVSTDTQYF.

This chain's CDR3 is CASSYGAGGHNEQFF. The CDR3 DNA sequence: TGTGCCAGCAGTTATGGGGCGGGAGGGCACAATGAGCAGTTCTTC. The V gene is TRBV6-2 or TRBV6-3, the J gene TRBJ2-1, with TRBD2 identical over 9 bases. The V and J ends lost 3 bases and 5 bases, in that order; junction bases with no gene match: 5. CDR1 is MNHEY, CDR2 SVGEGT, per germline. The CDR3 consists of 15 residues.

This rearrangement joins TRBV12-1 to TRBJ1-1; the table's D call TRBD1 went unverified against the DNA. TRBV12-1 is annotated as a pseudogene. The CDR3 contains 14 residues. The CDR3, as DNA: TGTGCCAGCAGTCCCCGCAGGGGATGCACTGAAGCTTTCTTT. Translating it yields CASSPRRGCTEAFF.

The gene calls are TRBV12-3 or TRBV12-4 and TRBJ2-1; 7 bases fit TRBD2. This CDR3 comprises 13 residues. Trimming at V came to 1 base and at J to 6 bases, leaving 0 bases not matched to a gene. For the CDR3, the DNA is TGTGCCAGCAGTTTAGGGACTAGCAATGAGCAGTTCTTC. Amino acids: CASSLGTSNEQFF.

This chain joins TRBV6-5 and TRBJ1-1; D call uncertain. Germline V gene data show CDR1 as MNHEY and CDR2 as SVGAGI. Trimming removed 7 bases from V and 5 bases from J, with 8 bases in between. The CDR3 is 11 residues long. The chain's CDR3 is CASNSLTEAFF. In nucleotides, the CDR3 is TGTGCCAGCAATAGTCTAACTGAAGCTTTCTTT.

In its sample, this clone was seen once. The rearrangement links TRBV5-4 to TRBJ1-1, with D perhaps matching TRBD1 (6 bases). CDR3 size: 15 residues. V lost 0 bases, J lost 1 base, and 10 bases lay in between. From germline, CDR1 is SGHNT and CDR2 YYREEE (reference sequence). The CDR3 protein is CASSLVVRGNTEAFF. The DNA of the CDR3 is TGTGCCAGCAGCTTGGTAGTCAGGGGGAACACTGAAGCTTTCTTT.

J is TRBJ2-7 and V is TRBV4-3; D may be TRBD2 (5 bases). The CDR3 runs to 15 residues. Germline V gives CDR1 LGHNA, CDR2 YSLEER. V was shortened by 1 base and J by 4 bases, with 14 bases between the two germline ends. The CDR3 loop reads CASSQGVHGGYEQYF. CDR3 nucleotide sequence: TGCGCCAGCAGCCAAGGTGTACACGGCGGGTACGAGCAGTACTTC.

DNA for the CDR3: TGTGCCAGCAGTTACTCGAGCGGATCTGGGGCCAACGTCCTGACTTTC. Translating gives CASSYSSGSGANVLTF. This chain uses TRBV6-2 or TRBV6-3 with TRBJ2-6; maybe TRBD2 (5 bases). This CDR3 region has 16 residues. The V gene's germline CDR1 is MNHEY and CDR2 SVGEGT. The germline V and J ends were trimmed by 0 bases and 1 base, with 7 bases remaining between them.